The rows below give T cell receptor beta chains drawn from one sample of a study of a mutant IDH1 vaccine in newly diagnosed glioma. For these TCRs, the target antigens are not known. The protocol was immunoSEQ multiplex PCR, while the TCRdb copy is restricted to in-frame clones and leaves out a portion. The sample lists tens of thousands of clones, more than 75% occurring once. The source was PBMCs, collected from a glioma patient whose treatment included an IDH1 peptide vaccine. These receptor sequences come from a man between 25 and 39 years old with glioma. Both conserved end residues are part of each CDR3. Each record gives: J gene, clone size, D gene, V gene, CDR3 DNA, CDR3 protein. The D gene is left open where the match is weak. Only part of the rows carry a size: once, few, many, or a class if the clone is expanded.

J: TRBJ2-7; size: .; D: TRBD2; V: TRBV4-2; DNA: TGTGCCAGCAGCCAAGTTCGGGAGGGTAAACAGTACTTC; CDR3: CASSQVREGKQYF
J: TRBJ2-4; size: .; D: .; V: TRBV11-1; DNA: TGTGCCAGCAGCCTCTCCCAAAACATTCAGTACTTC; CDR3: CASSLSQNIQYF
J: TRBJ1-5; size: .; D: .; V: TRBV25-1; DNA: TGTGCCAGCAGTGCACGACTGAAGAATCAGCCCCAGCATTTT; CDR3: CASSARLKNQPQHF
J: TRBJ2-3; size: .; D: .; V: TRBV6-7; DNA: TGTGCCAGCAGTTGGGGGGGGCCTCTCACAGATACGCAGTATTTT; CDR3: CASSWGGPLTDTQYF
J: TRBJ2-1; size: .; D: .; V: TRBV27; DNA: TGTGCCAGCAGTTGGGGGACAAATGAGCAGTTCTTC; CDR3: CASSWGTNEQFF
J: TRBJ2-5; size: .; D: TRBD2; V: TRBV7-2; DNA: TGTGCCAGCAGCTTAGAATCGCGGGGGGCGGGGTTAGGAGAGACCCAGTACTTC; CDR3: CASSLESRGAGLGETQYF
J: TRBJ1-1; size: few; D: .; V: TRBV10-3; DNA: TGTGCCATCAGTGACGCCGGGACCCAAAGGAACACTGAAGCTTTCTTT; CDR3: CAISDAGTQRNTEAFF
J: TRBJ1-1; size: few; D: .; V: TRBV7-9; DNA: TGTGCCAGCAGCCATGCGGGCGGCACCCCTGAAGCTTTCTTT; CDR3: CASSHAGGTPEAFF
J: TRBJ2-6; size: .; D: TRBD1; V: TRBV27; DNA: TGTGCCAGCAGGAGACAGGGCTCTGGGGCCAACGTCCTGACTTTC; CDR3: CASRRQGSGANVLTF
J: TRBJ2-1; size: .; D: .; V: TRBV28; DNA: TGTGCCAGCAGCCCCCCCGCCCCGAATGAGCAGTTCTTC; CDR3: CASSPPAPNEQFF
J: TRBJ2-7; size: .; D: .; V: TRBV10-2; DNA: TGCGCCAGCAGTGAGGGGCACCGCGAGCAGTACTTC; CDR3: CASSEGHREQYF
J: TRBJ2-3; size: .; D: .; V: TRBV15; DNA: TGTGCCACCACAGGGAACGCAGATACGCAGTATTTT; CDR3: CATTGNADTQYF
J: TRBJ1-1; size: .; D: TRBD1; V: TRBV7-6; DNA: TGTGCCAGCAGCCCGAGGACAGGAATTCTTATGAACACTGAAGCTTTCTTT; CDR3: CASSPRTGILMNTEAFF
J: TRBJ2-1; size: .; D: .; V: TRBV5-8; DNA: TGTGCCAGCAGCTTGGACCCAGCGGATGAGCAGTTCTTC; CDR3: CASSLDPADEQFF
J: TRBJ2-3; size: .; D: TRBD2; V: TRBV5-6; DNA: TGTGCCAGCACCCGGGACTATCGCACAGATACGCAGTATTTT; CDR3: CASTRDYRTDTQYF
J: TRBJ2-7; size: .; D: .; V: TRBV5-8; DNA: TGTGCCAGCAGCTTGAGTTTCACAGGGCGGCACGAGCAGTACTTC; CDR3: CASSLSFTGRHEQYF
J: TRBJ2-2; size: .; D: .; V: TRBV5-4; DNA: TGTGCCAGCAGCTTGGTGGGGGGAGCCGACACCGGGGAGCTGTTTTTT; CDR3: CASSLVGGADTGELFF
J: TRBJ1-3; size: .; D: .; V: TRBV28; DNA: TGTGCCAGCAGCCAGGACCCATATACTGGAAACACCATATATTTT; CDR3: CASSQDPYTGNTIYF
J: TRBJ1-5; size: .; D: TRBD1; V: TRBV28; DNA: TGTGCCAGCAGTTTTCGGGGGAACAGGGGAAATCAGCCCCAGCATTTT; CDR3: CASSFRGNRGNQPQHF
J: TRBJ2-1; size: .; D: TRBD2; V: TRBV9; DNA: TGTGCCAGCAGCGTAGGGCCCAGGGGGACTAGCGGGTCCTACAATGAGCAGTTCTTC; CDR3: CASSVGPRGTSGSYNEQFF
J: TRBJ2-1; size: .; D: .; V: TRBV9; DNA: TGTGCCAGCAGCGTAGGGAGGAATTTAGGGGTTGAGGTTGGCAATGAGCAGTTCTTC; CDR3: CASSVGRNLGVEVGNEQFF
J: TRBJ1-5; size: .; D: TRBD1; V: TRBV28; DNA: TGTGCCAGCAGTTGGGGGGGACAGTCCAATCAGCCCCAGCATTTT; CDR3: CASSWGGQSNQPQHF
J: TRBJ2-5; size: .; D: TRBD2; V: TRBV20-1; DNA: TGCAGTGCCCCGGGGGGAGAGACCCAGTACTTC; CDR3: CSAPGGETQYF
J: TRBJ2-1; size: .; D: TRBD2; V: TRBV7-8; DNA: TGTGCCAGCAGCCCGGGGGGAGCGGGGGGATTGGAGCAGTTCTTC; CDR3: CASSPGGAGGLEQFF
J: TRBJ2-7; size: .; D: .; V: TRBV28; DNA: TGTGCCAGCAGTTTAGGTGCGAGCAACGCCGCGCAGTACTTC; CDR3: CASSLGASNAAQYF
J: TRBJ1-2; size: .; D: .; V: TRBV7-2; DNA: TGTGCCAGCAGCTTAGCGGCGGGGAGTAGTAGTGGCTACACCTTC; CDR3: CASSLAAGSSSGYTF
J: TRBJ2-3; size: .; D: .; V: TRBV19; DNA: TGTGCCAGTAGTCTCCCAGGGGTGGCAGGTACGCAGTATTTT; CDR3: CASSLPGVAGTQYF
J: TRBJ2-5; size: .; D: .; V: TRBV4-1; DNA: TGCGCCAGCAGCCAAGAGACCCAGTACTTC; CDR3: CASSQETQYF
J: TRBJ2-2; size: .; D: .; V: TRBV4-1; DNA: TGCGCCAGCAGCCAAGATCCAGTAACCGGGGAGCTGTTTTTT; CDR3: CASSQDPVTGELFF
J: TRBJ2-5; size: .; D: TRBD1; V: TRBV12-5; DNA: TGTGCTAGTGGTTTTTCGGACAGGGATGAGACCCAGTACTTC; CDR3: CASGFSDRDETQYF
J: TRBJ1-2; size: .; D: TRBD1; V: TRBV7-3; DNA: TGTGCCAGCAGCTTAGGACAGGGAAGAGGCTACACCTTC; CDR3: CASSLGQGRGYTF
J: TRBJ2-7; size: .; D: TRBD1; V: TRBV23-1; DNA: TGCGCCAGCAGTCCGGGACAGGGGGTGTACGAGCAGTACTTC; CDR3: CASSPGQGVYEQYF
J: TRBJ2-7; size: .; D: TRBD2; V: TRBV2; DNA: TGTGCCAGCAGTGAGGGGGGAGGGGCCTACGAGCAGTACTTC; CDR3: CASSEGGGAYEQYF
J: TRBJ1-1; size: .; D: .; V: TRBV4-3; DNA: TGCGCCAGCAGCCAGGGGAGGGCGGACACTGAAGCTTTCTTT; CDR3: CASSQGRADTEAFF
J: TRBJ2-7; size: .; D: TRBD1; V: TRBV19; DNA: TGTGCCAGTAGTCCTACCCGGGACAGGGTCTACGAGCAGTACTTC; CDR3: CASSPTRDRVYEQYF
J: TRBJ1-4; size: .; D: .; V: TRBV28; DNA: TGTGCCAGCAGTTCATACTTCATGCAACTGTTTTTT; CDR3: CASSSYFMQLFF
J: TRBJ1-2; size: .; D: .; V: TRBV30; DNA: TGTGCCTGGGTGGACTGGGACTATGGCTACACCTTC; CDR3: CAWVDWDYGYTF
J: TRBJ1-1; size: .; D: .; V: TRBV7-9; DNA: TGTGCCAGCAGGGAACCGGCAGGGCCTGCTTTCTTT; CDR3: CASREPAGPAFF
J: TRBJ2-5; size: few; D: .; V: TRBV7-2; DNA: TGTGCCAGCAGCTTAGAAGCCGAAGAGACCCAGTACTTC; CDR3: CASSLEAEETQYF
J: TRBJ2-1; size: .; D: .; V: TRBV30; DNA: TGTGCCTGGAGTGTAGGGGGGAGGCGTGAGCAGTTCTTC; CDR3: CAWSVGGRREQFF
J: TRBJ1-2; size: .; D: TRBD1; V: TRBV5-5; DNA: TGTGCCAGCAGCTTATTACCGGACAGGGCAGCTGATGGCTACACCTTC; CDR3: CASSLLPDRAADGYTF
J: TRBJ2-1; size: .; D: .; V: TRBV11-3; DNA: TGTGCCAGCAGCCCGCGCCAGGGTCTGGGCAATGAGCAGTTCTTC; CDR3: CASSPRQGLGNEQFF
J: TRBJ2-5; size: .; D: TRBD2; V: TRBV11-2; DNA: TGTGCCAGCAGCCGAACCAAGACTAGCGGGTCACAAGAGACCCAGTACTTC; CDR3: CASSRTKTSGSQETQYF
J: TRBJ2-7; size: .; D: .; V: TRBV28; DNA: TGTGCCAGCAGTTTGTCCTCCTACGAGCAGTACTTC; CDR3: CASSLSSYEQYF
J: TRBJ1-2; size: .; D: TRBD1; V: TRBV7-2; DNA: TGTGCCAGCAGCTTAAGGACAGGGGAGAACTATGGCTACACCTTC; CDR3: CASSLRTGENYGYTF
J: TRBJ2-5; size: .; D: .; V: TRBV30; DNA: TGTGCCTGGAGTGTTCTGGGGGGTGAGACCCAGTACTTC; CDR3: CAWSVLGGETQYF
J: TRBJ1-4; size: .; D: .; V: TRBV4-2; DNA: TGTGCCAGCAGCCAAGATCCCACCTTAGGACGAGCTGAAAAACTGTTTTTT; CDR3: CASSQDPTLGRAEKLFF
J: TRBJ1-2; size: few; D: .; V: TRBV4-2; DNA: TGTGCCAGCAGCCGTAGCGGATCGCTCTATGGCTACACCTTC; CDR3: CASSRSGSLYGYTF
J: TRBJ1-1; size: .; D: .; V: TRBV6-6; DNA: TGTGCCAGCAGTTACTCTCGGGGGTTGAACACTGAAGCTTTCTTT; CDR3: CASSYSRGLNTEAFF
J: TRBJ1-1; size: once; D: .; V: TRBV5-1; DNA: TGCGCCAGCAGTCCGGGACCGAACACTGAAGCTTTCTTC; CDR3: CASSPGPNTEAFF
J: TRBJ2-2; size: .; D: .; V: TRBV19; DNA: TGTGCCAGTAGTATGGGTCTAGCAAATTGCGGGGAGCTGTTTTTT; CDR3: CASSMGLANCGELFF
J: TRBJ1-1; size: .; D: .; V: TRBV7-2; DNA: TGTGCCAGCAGCGCTATGATCACTGAAGCTTTCTTT; CDR3: CASSAMITEAFF
J: TRBJ1-4; size: .; D: TRBD1; V: TRBV18; DNA: TGTGCCAGCTTCCCCGGGACAGAACCCGAAAAACTGTTTTTT; CDR3: CASFPGTEPEKLFF
J: TRBJ2-7; size: .; D: .; V: TRBV27; DNA: TGTGCCAGCAGTCCCTTTGGAGGGTCCTACGAGCAGTACTTC; CDR3: CASSPFGGSYEQYF
J: TRBJ1-2; size: .; D: .; V: TRBV19; DNA: TGTGCCAGTAGTTCTTGGGGAATCGTGGACTATGGCTACACCTTC; CDR3: CASSSWGIVDYGYTF